One T cell receptor (beta chain) is described in this entry. The source of the sample is a study of T cell changes during pregnancy in multiple sclerosis. V dropped 2 bases and J dropped 1 base, with 15 bases sitting between them. This CDR3 spans 16 amino acids. The data were produced by immunoSEQ multiplex PCR, yet TCRdb's version contains in-frame clones alone and is incomplete. The sample yields about 69,000 clones, around 85% seen once. The origin of this receptor is a female donor with multiple sclerosis, enrolled in a pregnancy study. The rearrangement uses TRBV6-7 and TRBJ2-7, with D perhaps matching TRBD2 (5 bases). TRBV6-7 has ORF status, its function being uncertain. The sample here was peripheral blood, taken before pregnancy. DNA for the CDR3: TGTGCCAGCAGTTACCCCCTACGGAGCGGATCCTACGAGCAGTACTTC. Translating gives CASSYPLRSGSYEQYF.